This TCR beta chain was obtained from a study of OX40 agonist ivuxolimab in advanced cancers. This clone was observed a handful of times. Its antigen remains unknown. Broader study findings: The 0.1-3.0 mg/kg partial responders had among the lowest clonal expansion.

Profiled with immunoSEQ multiplex PCR; TCRdb holds only in-frame clones, not every one. The repertoire has about 88,000 clones, more than 80% of them found once; the top ten carry approximately 0.2%. This CDR3 has 17 residues. V gave up 4 bases and J gave up 5 bases; unmatched junction bases: 7. CDR1 is SGHNT, CDR2 YYREEE, per germline (reference sequence). This chain uses TRBV5-4 with TRBJ2-2, with TRBD2 matching 14 bases. This specimen consisted of CD4+ or CD8+ T cells sorted from blood, obtained in a trial of the OX40 agonist ivuxolimab. This TCR was sampled from an adult with an advanced solid tumor such as melanoma, head and neck, liver or kidney cancer. The CDR3 bases are TGTGCCAGCAGCACAGGACTAGCGGGAGGTAAAACCGGGGAGCTGTTTTTT. Its translation is CASSTGLAGGKTGELFF.